A single sample is the source of the 2 T cell receptor beta chains below, sequenced in a study of vaccination effects on CD4 cells after COVID-19. The table came from immunoSEQ multiplex PCR; TCRdb's copy has only in-frame clones and leaves some out. The data show about 38,000 clones, with 70% to 85% seen just once and under 2% held by the top ten. No cognate antigen is known for these TCRs. Antigen-specific CD4+ T cells were expanded (with viral peptide pools) by the ViraFEST assay ahead of sequencing. Investigators separated out CD4+ T cells once about 10 days of culture had passed. Vaccination of participants consisted of two doses of either the BNT162b2 or mRNA-1273 vaccine. Sequencing used CD4+ T cells from PBMCs cultured with HCoV-NL63 spike peptides, obtained after COVID-19 vaccination. These receptors were obtained from a human donor who received a COVID-19 vaccine. Some clones in this sample may be carry-over from other donors' samples.

The chain is built from TRBV5-1 and TRBJ2-5; tentative D call: TRBD1 (7 bases). The CDR3 spans 15 residues. Germline lookup yields CDR1 SGHRS and CDR2 YFSETQ. Deletions cut 4 bases from V and 1 base from J, with 14 bases between. CDR3 DNA sequence: TGCGCCAGCAGCCCAGGGGGGACGGCCCAAGAGACCCAGTACTTC. Its translation: CASSPGGTAQETQYF.

The chain has TRBV7-3 and TRBJ2-5; tentative D call: TRBD2 (6 bases). The CDR3 length is 16 residues. Deletions cut 0 bases from V and 1 base from J, with 12 bases between. Germline loops: CDR1 SGHTA, CDR2 FQGTGA. The DNA of the CDR3 is TGTGCCAGCAGCTTAACCGGGAGAGTATCCCAAGAGACCCAGTACTTC. Its protein is CASSLTGRVSQETQYF.